This note documents a single T cell receptor beta chain sequence. Its target is unknown. Additional DNA sequences in this sample encode the identical CDR3. The data originate from a study of T cell responses to AZD1222 COVID-19 vaccine. Study outcomes and limitations: Seropositive status at baseline applied to only six AZD1222 recipients.

The germline V and J ends were trimmed by 5 bases and 5 bases, with 12 bases remaining between them. Per germline, CDR1 LNHDA and CDR2 SQIVND (reference sequence). The CDR3 is 13 amino acids. Sequencing was performed with immunoSEQ multiplex PCR; in TCRdb, only in-frame clones are kept and a portion is missing. The data show about 110,000 clones, with about nine tenths seen just once and about 8.3% held by the top ten. The gene calls are TRBV19 and TRBJ1-1; no clear D gene. The TCR comes from an adult in good health. Sequenced here: peripheral blood, sampled on day 0 of AZD1222 vaccination. The chain's CDR3 is CASSPTLGTEAFF. CDR3 DNA sequence: TGTGCCAGTAGTCCCACCCTAGGAACTGAAGCTTTCTTT.